Presented here are 8 T cell receptor beta chains from one specimen sequenced in a study of cytomegalovirus exposure and HLA in healthy donors. Method: immunoSEQ multiplex PCR; TCRdb's copy keeps in-frame clones and lacks some. The sample includes 200,000 to 250,000 clones, over 65% of them seen just once. The sequencing sample was made of PBMCs. These receptors all come from a woman in her late teens or twenties in good health and CMV-seronegative.

The genes are TRBV2 and TRBJ1-4; D not certain. V was clipped by 0 bases and J by 14 bases, with 13 bases between them. This CDR3 is 13 amino acids long. In germline, CDR1 is SNHLY, CDR2 FYNNEI. DNA of the CDR3: TGTGCCAGCAGTGAAGCGGTTTTAGGGAACCTGTTTTTT. The encoded protein is CASSEAVLGNLFF.

On this clone: This sample includes further DNA sequences coding for the same CDR3. The gene calls are TRBV9 and TRBJ2-2; D gene ambiguous. Germline V gene sequence: CDR1 SGDLS, CDR2 YYNGEE. Trimming cost V 2 bases and J 4 bases, with 6 bases left between them. This CDR3 region has 13 residues. CDR3 in DNA: TGTGCCAGCAGCGTTGAAGGCACCGGGGAGCTGTTTTTT. Residues: CASSVEGTGELFF. The complete variable domain, with remaining parts taken from reference TRBV9 and TRBJ2-2, reads DSGVTQTPKHLITATGQRVTLRCSPRSGDLSVYWYQQSLDQGLQFLIQYYNGEERAKGNILERFSAQQFPDLHSELNLSSLELGDSALYFCASSVEGTGELFFGEGSRLTVL.

This chain connects TRBV23-1 to TRBJ1-1; unclear D gene. TRBV23-1 is an ORF for which the function is uncertain. This CDR3 contains 15 residues. V shed 1 base and J shed 4 bases, with 13 bases lying between them. The CDR3 spells CASSQCECLVTEAFF. The DNA of the CDR3 is TGCGCCAGCAGTCAATGCGAATGTCTCGTCACTGAAGCTTTCTTT.

The rearrangement uses TRBV13 and TRBJ1-5; D remains unclear. CDR3 size: 14 residues. V lost 0 bases to trimming and J lost 5 bases, with 8 bases between them. Germline CDR1 is PRHDT and CDR2 is FYEKMQ (reference sequence). The CDR3 reads CASSLGGIDQPQHF. The DNA for the CDR3 is TGTGCCAGCAGCTTAGGGGGAATTGATCAGCCCCAGCATTTT.

The chain joins TRBV4-1 to TRBJ2-3; D could derive from TRBD1 or TRBD2 (5 bases each). Per the germline V gene, CDR1 is MGHRA and CDR2 is YSYEKL. The V end was cut by 4 bases, the J end by 6 bases, with 14 bases between. The CDR3 runs 14 residues. The CDR3 sequence: CASSPRDPGDTQYF. The CDR3 nucleotides are TGCGCCAGCAGCCCCCGGGACCCCGGGGATACGCAGTATTTT.

CDR3 bases: TGTGCCAGCAGTGACCTTACCACCCGACTAGCCGGCTACGAGCAGTACTTC. Translated, it gives CASSDLTTRLAGYEQYF. V is TRBV6-1 and J is TRBJ2-7; 7 nucleotides align to TRBD2. This CDR3 region has 17 residues. V dropped 3 bases and J dropped 3; count of bases not matched to a gene: 14. Germline values: CDR1 MNHNS, CDR2 SASEGT.

This chain connects TRBV10-3 to TRBJ1-6; D is perhaps TRBD1 (5 bases). The CDR3 spans 14 residues. The V and J ends lost 6 bases and 9 bases respectively, with 15 bases between them. Germline V CDR1 and CDR2: ENHRY, SYGVKD. In DNA, the CDR3 is TGTGCCATCAGGGACAACGGCGGGACTTCACCCCTCCACTTT. Its translation: CAIRDNGGTSPLHF.

V and J are TRBV30 and TRBJ1-4; 11 bases agree with TRBD1. V was clipped by 5 bases and J by 4 bases; unmatched bases: 3. Germline CDR1 reads GTSNPN; CDR2 reads SVGIG (reference sequence). This CDR3 is 14 amino acids long. As DNA, the CDR3 is TGTGCCTGGGCCGGGACAGGGGGTAATGAAAAACTGTTTTTT. It is translated as CAWAGTGGNEKLFF.